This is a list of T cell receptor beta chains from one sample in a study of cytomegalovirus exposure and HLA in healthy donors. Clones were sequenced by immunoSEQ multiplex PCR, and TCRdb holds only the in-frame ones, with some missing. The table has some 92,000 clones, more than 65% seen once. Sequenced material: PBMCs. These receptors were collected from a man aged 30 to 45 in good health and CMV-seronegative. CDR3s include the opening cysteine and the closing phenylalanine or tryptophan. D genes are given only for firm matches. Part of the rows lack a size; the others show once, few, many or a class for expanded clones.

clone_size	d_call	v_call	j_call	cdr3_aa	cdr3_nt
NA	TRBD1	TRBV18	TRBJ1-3	CASSPRPGQPGNTIYF	TGTGCCAGCTCACCCCGACCGGGACAGCCTGGAAACACCATATATTTT
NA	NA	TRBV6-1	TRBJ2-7	CASTESYEQYF	TGTGCCAGCACCGAGAGCTACGAGCAGTACTTC
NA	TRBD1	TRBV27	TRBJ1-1	CASSPRRDRVGNTEAFF	TGTGCCAGCAGTCCACGCCGGGACAGGGTGGGGAACACTGAAGCTTTCTTT
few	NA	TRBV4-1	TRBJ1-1	CASSQEGLNTEAFF	TGCGCCAGCAGCCAAGAGGGGCTGAACACTGAAGCTTTCTTT
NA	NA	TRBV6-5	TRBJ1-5	CASSFRRGNQPQHF	TGTGCCAGCAGTTTCCGACGGGGCAATCAGCCCCAGCATTTT
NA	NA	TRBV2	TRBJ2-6	CASKVEGSANVLTF	TGTGCCAGCAAGGTGGAGGGTTCGGCCAACGTCCTGACTTTC
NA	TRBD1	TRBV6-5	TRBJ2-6	CASSYRGPGANVLTF	TGTGCCAGCAGTTACAGGGGGCCAGGGGCCAACGTCCTGACTTTC
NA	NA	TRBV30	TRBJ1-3	CAWSSTQGLDTIYF	TGTGCCTGGAGTTCAACACAGGGTTTGGACACCATATATTTT
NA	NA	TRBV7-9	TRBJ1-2	CATQSGYGYTF	TGTGCCACCCAATCAGGGTATGGTTACACCTTC
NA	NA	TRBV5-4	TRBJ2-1	CASSTRTGATYNEQFF	TGTGCCAGCAGCACCCGGACGGGAGCGACCTACAATGAGCAGTTCTTC
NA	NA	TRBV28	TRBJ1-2	CASSLVAPGIGYTF	TGTGCCAGCAGTTTGGTAGCCCCAGGGATTGGCTACACCTTC
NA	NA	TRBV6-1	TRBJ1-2	CFVTENYGYTF	TGTTTCGTAACAGAGAACTATGGCTACACCTTC
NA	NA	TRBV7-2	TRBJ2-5	CASSFSGLETQYF	TGTGCCAGCAGCTTCTCAGGGCTGGAGACCCAGTACTTC
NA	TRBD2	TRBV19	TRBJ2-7	CASSIRGTSSSEQYF	TGTGCCAGTAGTATAAGAGGGACTAGCAGCTCCGAGCAGTACTTC
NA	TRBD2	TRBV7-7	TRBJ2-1	CASSPWTSGAYNEQFF	TGTGCCAGCAGCCCGTGGACTAGCGGGGCATACAATGAGCAGTTCTTC